Below are 9 T cell receptor beta chains sequenced from a single sample in a study of response to subunit inactivated influenza vaccine. TCRdb analysed the RT-PCR reads with MiXCR anew, one entry per CDR3 protein. The table has hundreds of thousands of distinct CDR3 sequences, 11% seen once. The sample was also reused in another study, on T cells expressing NK-cell markers. From that second work: A 5'RACE template switching approach incorporating UMIs was used to make TCR beta cDNA.

This specimen consisted of PBMCs from blood, obtained on the day of vaccination. The receptors were gathered from a man aged 50 to 59 who received an inactivated influenza vaccine.

The J gene is TRBJ2-6, the V gene TRBV12-3 or TRBV12-4; D uncertain. Trimming took off 5 bases at V and 0 bases at J, with 8 bases between the two ends. The CDR3 loop spans 15 amino acids. The CDR3 coding sequence is TGTGCCAGCAGTCCGGCCGCCTCTGGGGCCAACGTCCTGACTTTC. Translated: CASSPAASGANVLTF.

As DNA, the CDR3 is TGCAGTGCTAGAGATCTCTCGGGGGCGGAGACCCAGTACTTC. Translated, it gives CSARDLSGAETQYF. V usage is TRBV20-1 and J usage is TRBJ2-5; D may be TRBD1 or TRBD2 (6 bases each). The CDR3 contains 14 residues. Trimming pared 0 bases from V and 5 bases from J, leaving 13 bases between. Per germline, CDR1 DFQATT and CDR2 SNEGSKA (reference sequence).

There are a few counts of this clonotype. The V and J genes are TRBV6-2 or TRBV6-3 and TRBJ2-5; D is uncertain. Trimming took off 0 bases at V and 1 base at J, with 15 bases between the two ends. This CDR3 has 17 amino acids. The V gene's germline CDR1 is MNHEY and CDR2 SVGEGT. CDR3 protein: CASSYSGSAFSQETQYF. The CDR3 nucleotides read TGTGCCAGCAGTTACTCGGGTTCGGCCTTTTCCCAAGAGACCCAGTACTTC.

V gene TRBV15 combines with J gene TRBJ2-1; 11 bases map to TRBD2. CDR3 length: 16 residues. Germline V gene sequence: CDR1 LNHNV, CDR2 YYDKDF (reference sequence). V shed 0 bases, J shed 8 bases, and the junction held 6 bases outside the gene matches. CDR3 nucleotide sequence: TGTGCCACCAGCAGAGATCAACTAGCGGGAGTAGATGAGCAGTTCTTC. Translated: CATSRDQLAGVDEQFF.

V gene TRBV6-5 combines with J gene TRBJ1-3, with D perhaps TRBD1 (6 bases). The CDR3 spans 14 residues. Per germline, CDR1 MNHEY and CDR2 SVGAGI. Between the trimmed V and J ends, which lost 4 bases and 0 bases, there was a span of 7 bases. The CDR3 sequence: CASSWDNSGNTIYF. The DNA of the CDR3 is TGTGCCAGCAGTTGGGACAACTCTGGAAACACCATATATTTT.

There are many counts of this clonotype. The rearrangement joins TRBV4-2 to TRBJ2-7, with D tentatively TRBD2 (6 bases). Germline V gene lookup returns CDR1 LGHNA and CDR2 YNFKEQ. The CDR3 length is 15 residues. With 0 bases removed from V and 0 bases from J, the gap between germline ends came to 9 bases. CDR3 sequence reads: CASSQERDSSYEQYF. The CDR3 DNA sequence: TGTGCCAGCAGCCAAGAGCGGGACTCCTCCTACGAGCAGTACTTC.

The gene calls are TRBV9 and TRBJ2-5; 13 bases agree with TRBD2. This CDR3 has 16 amino acids. CDR1 is SGDLS, CDR2 YYNGEE, per germline. V dropped 1 base and J dropped 5; count of bases not matched to a gene: 5. The CDR3 spells CASSVRTSGSIETQYF. The CDR3 coding sequence is TGTGCCAGCAGCGTACGGACTAGCGGGAGTATTGAGACCCAGTACTTC.

This clonotype was seen only a few times. The chain has TRBV10-3 and TRBJ1-5; TRBD1 might be the D (6 bases). CDR1 and CDR2 (germline): ENHRY, SYGVKD. This CDR3 region has 13 residues. Trimming pared 7 bases from V and 0 bases from J, leaving 7 bases between. CDR3 bases: TGTGCCATCAAGGGGGGTAGCAATCAGCCCCAGCATTTT. This encodes CAIKGGSNQPQHF.

This chain joins TRBV25-1 and TRBJ1-6, with a weak D call TRBD1 (5 bases). The CDR3 runs to 16 residues. Germline V lookup: CDR1 MGHDK, CDR2 SYGVNS. V lost 1 base and J lost 7, with 14 bases in between. The CDR3 protein is CASSEFGARGNSPLHF. The CDR3 DNA follows: TGTGCCAGCAGTGAATTCGGGGCGCGGGGGAATTCACCCCTCCACTTT.